This TCR beta chain was recorded in a study of blood T cell repertoires in COVID-19. The overall study: The origin of the acute and convalescent COVID-19 samples was the United States, Italy and Spain.

Only in-frame clones appear in the TCRdb table, and some are missing; sequencing was by immunoSEQ multiplex PCR. The sample has 70,000 to 85,000 clones; about 88% are singletons. The CDR3 is 15 amino acids. Germline V gives CDR1 MNHNY, CDR2 SVGAGI (reference sequence). V lost 6 bases, J lost 5 bases, and 16 bases lay in between. The source material was peripheral blood. The V gene is TRBV6-6, the J gene TRBJ2-2, with D possibly TRBD2 on 6 matching bases. The TCR sequence derives from a man between 65 and 85 years old with active or convalescent COVID-19. CDR3 nucleotides: TGTGCCAGCAGCTCTCGGGGGACGAGGACCGGGGAGCTGTTTTTT. It translates to CASSSRGTRTGELFF.